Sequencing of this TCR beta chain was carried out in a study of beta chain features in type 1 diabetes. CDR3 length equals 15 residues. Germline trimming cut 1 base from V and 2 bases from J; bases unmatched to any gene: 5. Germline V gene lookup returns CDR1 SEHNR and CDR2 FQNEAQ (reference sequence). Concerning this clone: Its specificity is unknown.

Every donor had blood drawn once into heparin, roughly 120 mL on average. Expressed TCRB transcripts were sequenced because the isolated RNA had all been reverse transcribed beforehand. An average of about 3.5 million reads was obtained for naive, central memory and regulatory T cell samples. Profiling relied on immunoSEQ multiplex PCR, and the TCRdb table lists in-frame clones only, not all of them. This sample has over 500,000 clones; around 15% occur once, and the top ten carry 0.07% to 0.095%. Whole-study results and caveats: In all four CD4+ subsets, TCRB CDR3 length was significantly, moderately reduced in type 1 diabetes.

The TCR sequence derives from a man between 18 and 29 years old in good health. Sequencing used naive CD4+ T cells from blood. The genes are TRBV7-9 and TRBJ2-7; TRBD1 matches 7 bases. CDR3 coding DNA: TGTGCCAGCAGCTTAGTTCCGACAGGGACCTACGAGCAGTACTTC. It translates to CASSLVPTGTYEQYF.